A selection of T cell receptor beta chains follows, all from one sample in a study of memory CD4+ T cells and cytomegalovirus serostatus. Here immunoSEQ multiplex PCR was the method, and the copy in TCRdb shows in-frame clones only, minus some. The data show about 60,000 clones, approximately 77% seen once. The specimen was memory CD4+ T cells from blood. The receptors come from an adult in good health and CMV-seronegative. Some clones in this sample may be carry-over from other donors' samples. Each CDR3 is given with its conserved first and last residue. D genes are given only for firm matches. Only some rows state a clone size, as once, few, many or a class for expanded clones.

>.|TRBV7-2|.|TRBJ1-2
CASSLELNYGYTF
TGTGCCAGCAGCTTAGAGTTAAACTATGGCTACACCTTC
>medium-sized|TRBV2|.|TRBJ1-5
CASSFSTASQGAQHF
TGTGCCAGCAGTTTTTCGACCGCATCCCAAGGAGCCCAGCATTTT
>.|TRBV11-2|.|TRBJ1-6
CASSFNIINSPLHF
TGTGCCAGCAGCTTTAATATAATTAATTCACCCCTCCACTTT
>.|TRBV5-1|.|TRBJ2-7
CASSSGGWAYEQYF
TGCGCCAGCAGTTCTGGGGGCTGGGCCTACGAGCAGTACTTC
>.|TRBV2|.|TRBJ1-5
CASRRGGGQPQHF
TGTGCCAGCAGACGGGGGGGTGGGCAGCCCCAGCATTTT
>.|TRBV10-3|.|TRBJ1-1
CAISQGFPEAFF
TGTGCCATCAGTCAGGGATTCCCTGAAGCTTTCTTT
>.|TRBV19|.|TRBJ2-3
CASSPIWAGLRFGTDTQYF
TGTGCCAGTAGTCCTATATGGGCGGGCCTCCGGTTCGGCACAGATACGCAGTATTTT
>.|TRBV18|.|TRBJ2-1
CASSPPAPRNEQFF
TGTGCCAGCTCACCACCGGCCCCGCGGAATGAGCAGTTCTTC
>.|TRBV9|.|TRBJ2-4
CASSVAWATDIQYF
TGTGCCAGCAGCGTAGCGTGGGCTACGGACATTCAGTACTTC
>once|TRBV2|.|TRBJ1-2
CASSAGPGNYGYTF
TGTGCCAGCAGTGCAGGTCCCGGTAACTATGGCTACACCTTC
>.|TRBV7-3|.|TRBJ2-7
CASSRGLCWYEQYF
TGTGCCAGCAGCAGGGGACTTTGTTGGTACGAGCAGTACTTC
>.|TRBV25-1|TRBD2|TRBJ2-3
CASSERLAGDTDTQYF
TGTGCCAGCAGTGAAAGGCTAGCGGGGGACACAGATACGCAGTATTTT
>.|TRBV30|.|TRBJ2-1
CASETEEQFF
TGTGCCTCTGAGACGGAGGAGCAGTTCTTC
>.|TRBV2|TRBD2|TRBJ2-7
CASSERGDAAYEQYF
TGTGCCAGCAGTGAACGGGGGGACGCAGCCTACGAGCAGTACTTC
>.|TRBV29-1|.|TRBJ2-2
CSVEVQGRTGELFF
TGCAGCGTTGAAGTACAGGGCAGGACCGGGGAGCTGTTTTTT
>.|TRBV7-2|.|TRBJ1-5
CASSLRRGQPQHF
TGTGCCAGCAGCCTGAGAAGGGGCCAGCCCCAGCATTTT
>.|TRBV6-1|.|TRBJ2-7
CASRTWIYEQYF
TGTGCCAGCAGGACCTGGATCTACGAGCAGTACTTC
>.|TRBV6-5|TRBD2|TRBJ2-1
CASSLPGGFGNEQFF
TGTGCCAGCAGTCTCCCGGGGGGGTTTGGGAATGAGCAGTTCTTC
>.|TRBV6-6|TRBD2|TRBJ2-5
CASSYRPEGGETQYF
TGTGCCAGCAGTTACCGCCCGGAGGGAGGGGAGACCCAGTACTTC
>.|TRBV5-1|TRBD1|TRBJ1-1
CASSELGRGVVTEAFF
TGCGCCAGCAGCGAATTGGGCAGGGGGGTTGTCACTGAAGCTTTCTTT
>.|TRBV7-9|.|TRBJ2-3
CASRPGSTDTQYF
TGTGCCAGCAGGCCAGGGAGCACAGATACGCAGTATTTT
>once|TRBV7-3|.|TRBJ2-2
CASRAGSQPGELFF
TGTGCCAGCAGGGCCGGGAGTCAACCCGGGGAGCTGTTTTTT
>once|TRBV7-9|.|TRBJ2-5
CASSLAGGQETQYF
TGTGCCAGCAGCTTAGCCGGTGGCCAAGAGACCCAGTACTTC
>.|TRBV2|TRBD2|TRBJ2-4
CASSVLAENIQYF
TGTGCCAGCAGTGTACTAGCGGAAAACATTCAGTACTTC
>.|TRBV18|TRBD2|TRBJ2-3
CASSSGTRGTDTQYF
TGTGCCAGCTCATCAGGGACTAGGGGCACAGATACGCAGTATTTT
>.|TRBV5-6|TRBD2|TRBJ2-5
CASSWRGGQETQYF
TGTGCCAGCAGCTGGCGGGGGGGACAAGAGACCCAGTACTTC
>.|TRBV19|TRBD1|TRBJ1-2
CASSVTGGDGYTF
TGTGCCAGTAGTGTGACAGGGGGAGATGGCTACACCTTC
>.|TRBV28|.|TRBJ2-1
CASTHPENEQFF
TGTGCCAGCACTCACCCGGAAAATGAGCAGTTCTTC
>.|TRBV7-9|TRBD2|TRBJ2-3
CASSSGLAGGSDTQYF
TGTGCCAGCAGCTCCGGACTAGCGGGAGGGTCAGATACGCAGTATTTT
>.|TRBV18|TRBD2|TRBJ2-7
CASSPSGLAGGSSYEQYF
TGTGCCAGCTCACCTTCGGGACTAGCGGGAGGGAGCTCCTACGAGCAGTACTTC
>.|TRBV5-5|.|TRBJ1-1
CASSPAGQNTEAFF
TGTGCCAGCAGTCCTGCGGGGCAGAACACTGAAGCTTTCTTT
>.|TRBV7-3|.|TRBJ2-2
CASSLKVAGLTGELFF
TGTGCCAGCAGCTTAAAAGTGGCAGGTCTCACCGGGGAGCTGTTTTTT
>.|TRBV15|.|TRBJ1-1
CATSSKGGVTEAFF
TGTGCCACCAGCAGTAAGGGTGGTGTCACTGAAGCTTTCTTT
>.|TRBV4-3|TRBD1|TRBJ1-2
CASSLGTGDGYTF
TGCGCCAGCAGCCTTGGGACAGGGGATGGCTACACCTTC
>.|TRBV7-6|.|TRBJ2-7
CASSLGGPLYEQYF
TGTGCCAGCAGCTTAGGCGGGCCCTTGTACGAGCAGTACTTC
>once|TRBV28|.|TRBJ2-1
CASSLPRTEQFF
TGTGCCAGCAGTCTCCCTAGGACTGAGCAGTTCTTC
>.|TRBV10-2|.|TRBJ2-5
CASRQTPYQETQYF
TGCGCCAGCAGACAAACACCGTACCAAGAGACCCAGTACTTC
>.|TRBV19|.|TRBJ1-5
CASSIAGSQPQHF
TGTGCCAGTAGTATAGCGGGGAGTCAGCCCCAGCATTTT
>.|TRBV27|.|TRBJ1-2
CASSLNGQPNYGYTF
TGTGCCAGCAGTTTAAATGGGCAGCCTAACTATGGCTACACCTTC
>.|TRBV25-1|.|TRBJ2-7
CASSEWGGLPAAEQYF
TGTGCCAGCAGTGAATGGGGCGGACTACCGGCTGCCGAGCAGTACTTC
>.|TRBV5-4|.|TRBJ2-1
CASSGGPKTYNEQFF
TGTGCCAGCAGTGGGGGACCCAAAACTTACAATGAGCAGTTCTTC
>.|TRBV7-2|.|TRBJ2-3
CASSLARPGTDTQYF
TGTGCCAGCAGCTTAGCGCGGCCCGGGACAGATACGCAGTATTTT
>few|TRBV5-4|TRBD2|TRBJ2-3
CASTRTSGSGGDTQYF
TGTGCCAGCACCCGGACTAGCGGGAGTGGTGGAGATACGCAGTATTTT
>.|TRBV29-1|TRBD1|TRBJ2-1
CSAETGNEQFF
TGCAGCGCCGAGACAGGGAATGAGCAGTTCTTC
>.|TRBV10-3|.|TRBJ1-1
CAISESAVSTEAFF
TGTGCCATCAGTGAGTCAGCAGTCTCCACTGAAGCTTTCTTT
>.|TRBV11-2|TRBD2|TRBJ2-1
CASSFMLAGQDEQFF
TGTGCCAGCAGCTTTATGCTAGCGGGGCAGGATGAGCAGTTCTTC
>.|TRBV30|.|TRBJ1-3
CASSGSSGNTIYF
TGTGCCTCGTCTGGTAGCTCTGGAAACACCATATATTTT
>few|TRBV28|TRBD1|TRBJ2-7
CASTRGRPPYEQYF
TGTGCCAGCACCAGGGGGCGCCCGCCCTACGAGCAGTACTTC
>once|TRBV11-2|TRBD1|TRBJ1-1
CASSPDRVGNTEAFF
TGTGCCAGCAGCCCGGACAGGGTAGGGAACACTGAAGCTTTCTTT
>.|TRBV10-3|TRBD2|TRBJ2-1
CAINPSGNRGEQFF
TGTGCCATCAACCCTAGCGGGAATAGGGGAGAGCAGTTCTTC
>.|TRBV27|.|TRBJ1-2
CASSPLGRKVNYGYTF
TGTGCCAGCAGTCCCCTCGGACGGAAAGTGAACTATGGCTACACCTTC
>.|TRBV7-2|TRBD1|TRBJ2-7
CASSLTGVEQYF
TGTGCCAGCAGCTTAACAGGGGTTGAGCAGTACTTC
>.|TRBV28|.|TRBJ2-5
CASSFAGFSETQYF
TGTGCCAGCAGTTTTGCAGGGTTCTCGGAGACCCAGTACTTC
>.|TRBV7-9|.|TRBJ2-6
CASSLRVGATSGANVLTF
TGTGCCAGCAGCCTCAGGGTAGGAGCTACCTCTGGGGCCAACGTCCTGACTTTC